This passage covers 22 T cell receptor beta chains from one sample sequenced in a study of T cells expressing NK-cell markers. TCRdb reprocessed the 5' RACE reads and stores each CDR3 protein as one record, lacking DNA. The sample totals 440,000 or so distinct CDR3 sequences. Sequenced input: blood T cells: a sorted CD56 or NKG2C T cell subset, CD4+ or CD8+ T cells, or bulk PBMC T cells (not recorded which). These receptors came from a woman between 18 and 70 years old in good health.

The chain links TRBV20-1 to TRBJ2-7; TCRdb proposes TRBD2, but this gene call is untestable without DNA. The germline V gene encodes CDR1 DFQATT and CDR2 SNEGSKA (reference sequence). The CDR3 sequence is 15 residues long. CDR3: CSARDSSRAAGEQYF.

This rearrangement joins TRBV29-1 to TRBJ2-7; TCRdb picks TRBD1, but there is no DNA to check that call. The CDR3 has 14 amino acids. CDR1 and CDR2 from the germline V gene are SQVTM and ANQGSEA. The CDR3 loop is CSAQIWDMTYEQYF.

The chain couples TRBV7-9 to TRBJ1-2; checking the TCRdb D call of TRBD1 is not possible without DNA. Germline V gene data show CDR1 as SEHNR and CDR2 as FQNEAQ (reference sequence). There are 13 residues in the CDR3. CDR3 in amino acids: CASSLVQGKGYTF.

The chain has TRBV5-6 and TRBJ2-2; there is no DNA to check the TCRdb D call of TRBD1. The CDR3 has 16 amino acids. In germline, CDR1 is SGHDT, CDR2 YYEEEE. CDR3: CASSLVLPGGTGELFF.

V and J are TRBV18 and TRBJ1-2; no DNA is available, so the TRBD1 call from TCRdb remains unchecked. Per the germline V gene, CDR1 is KGHSH and CDR2 is LQKENI. CDR3 length equals 15 residues. The CDR3 is CASSPMDSTNYGYTF.

This chain connects TRBV20-1 to TRBJ2-7; as DNA is missing, the TRBD1 call by TCRdb cannot be tested. The CDR3 has 15 amino acids. Germline V gene lookup returns CDR1 DFQATT and CDR2 SNEGSKA (reference sequence). The CDR3: CSAPSIRQGGYEQYF.

The rearrangement links TRBV27 to TRBJ2-2; TCRdb returns TRBD1, unconfirmable since there is no DNA. The CDR3 is 15 residues long. CDR1 and CDR2 from the germline V gene are MNHEY and SMNVEV (reference sequence). The CDR3 region is CASSLSGARTGELFF.

The chain employs TRBV14 and TRBJ1-1. CDR3 length: 14 amino acids. CDR1 is SGHDN, CDR2 FVKESK, per germline. The CDR3: CASSQDGAGWGAFF.

This sequence joins TRBV4-3 and TRBJ1-2; TCRdb outputs TRBD1, but without DNA this stays unchecked. This CDR3 is 18 amino acids long. CDR1 LGHNA and CDR2 YSLEER come from the germline V gene. CDR3 sequence: CASSQGLGPGGVGTGYTF.

The V gene is TRBV20-1, the J gene TRBJ2-3; the D call from TCRdb, TRBD1, cannot be confirmed without DNA. CDR3 length: 13 amino acids. CDR1 and CDR2 (germline): DFQATT, SNEGSKA (reference sequence). CDR3 protein: CSAPQGAADTQYF.

This chain joins TRBV29-1 and TRBJ1-2. The CDR3 is 13 amino acids. Per germline, CDR1 SQVTM and CDR2 ANQGSEA. The CDR3 region is CSVEGDTNYGYTF.

The V gene is TRBV12-3 or TRBV12-4, the J gene TRBJ1-1; TCRdb selects TRBD1, and the lack of DNA leaves this call unchecked. The CDR3 runs to 13 residues. CDR3 region: CASSLGGATEAFF.

The rearrangement joins TRBV6-1 to TRBJ2-7; lacking DNA, the TRBD2 call made by TCRdb goes unchecked. The CDR3 extends over 13 amino acids. Germline V gives CDR1 MNHNS, CDR2 SASEGT. CDR3: CAATRGEGYEQYF.

The V gene is TRBV28, the J gene TRBJ1-5; with no DNA, the TCRdb D assignment of TRBD1 cannot be verified. The CDR3 has 15 amino acids. From germline, CDR1 is MDHEN and CDR2 SYDVKM. The CDR3 reads CASRRRGNSNQPQHF.

This chain joins TRBV20-1 and TRBJ2-3; TCRdb selects TRBD2, and the lack of DNA leaves this call unchecked. Germline V gene lookup returns CDR1 DFQATT and CDR2 SNEGSKA (reference sequence). The CDR3 length is 16 residues. The CDR3 loop is CSAMLAGDQYTDTQYF.

The chain uses TRBV12-3 or TRBV12-4 and TRBJ2-1; the TCRdb D gene call, TRBD1, has no DNA to confirm it. The CDR3 loop spans 17 amino acids. The CDR3 spells CASSLAKGSGSYNEQFF.

V gene TRBV7-2 combines with J gene TRBJ2-2; TCRdb lists TRBD1, though no DNA is available to test this call. This CDR3 is 16 amino acids long. Per germline, CDR1 SGHTA and CDR2 FQGNSA. Here the CDR3 reads CASSYSARGRGGELFF.

The chain recombines TRBV27 with TRBJ2-5; TCRdb indicates TRBD2, and absent DNA this call remains unverified. CDR1 and CDR2 (germline): MNHEY, SMNVEV (reference sequence). The CDR3 extends over 18 amino acids. The chain's CDR3 is CASSFLTKGLAGVETQYF.

This chain joins TRBV12-3 or TRBV12-4 and TRBJ2-1; the D gene TCRdb calls, TRBD1, cannot be checked with no DNA. The CDR3 has 16 residues. The chain's CDR3 is CASTNPAGDSYNEQFF.

CDR3 protein: CASSLTTGVGNTIYF. The chain combines TRBV7-7 with TRBJ1-3; TCRdb outputs TRBD1, but without DNA this stays unchecked. The CDR3 length is 15 residues. Looked up from germline, CDR1 is SSHAT and CDR2 is FNYEAQ (reference sequence).

The chain has TRBV20-1 and TRBJ2-1; TCRdb selects TRBD1, and the lack of DNA leaves this call unchecked. The CDR3 is 14 residues long. Germline-derived CDR1 and CDR2 are DFQATT and SNEGSKA (reference sequence). The CDR3 is CSALPDTPYNEQFF.

The chain combines TRBV19 with TRBJ1-5; the D gene TCRdb calls, TRBD1, cannot be checked with no DNA. CDR1 and CDR2 (germline): LNHDA, SQIVND (reference sequence). CDR3 length: 17 amino acids. This chain's CDR3 is CASSIFGQGAGNQPQHF.